This passage covers 14 T cell receptor beta chains from one sample sequenced in a study of cytomegalovirus exposure and HLA in healthy donors. Sequencing was performed with immunoSEQ multiplex PCR; in TCRdb, only in-frame clones are kept and a portion is missing. The sample shows 150,000 to 200,000 clones, nearly 90% of them seen only once. Specimen: PBMCs. The receptors come from a woman between 18 and 29 years old in good health and CMV-seropositive.

The rearrangement joins TRBV4-1 to TRBJ2-4; D gene unclear. The CDR3 sequence is 15 residues long. Trimming removed 5 bases at V and 1 base at J, with 12 bases between. CDR1 is MGHRA, CDR2 YSYEKL, per germline. CDR3 in DNA: TGCGCCAGCAGCGTTGTCCCGGTGGCCAAAAACATTCAGTACTTC. Protein product: CASSVVPVAKNIQYF.

This chain uses TRBV29-1 with TRBJ2-1; 14 nucleotides line up with TRBD2. The CDR3 contains 16 residues. Germline loops: CDR1 SQVTM, CDR2 ANQGSEA. The trim removed 3 bases at V and 4 bases at J, leaving 5 bases unmatched. This CDR3 is CSVDGTSGRLYNEQFF. The DNA of the CDR3 is TGCAGCGTTGACGGGACTAGCGGGAGACTATACAATGAGCAGTTCTTC.

This clone was found once. V is TRBV5-6 and J is TRBJ2-7; no reliable D call. The CDR3 spans 14 residues. The germline V and J ends were trimmed by 5 bases and 2 bases, with 14 bases remaining between them. Germline-derived CDR1 and CDR2 are SGHDT and YYEEEE. The CDR3 sequence is CASRSSLVPYEQYF. CDR3 bases: TGTGCCAGCAGGTCCTCCCTTGTTCCCTACGAGCAGTACTTC.

The chain uses TRBV6-5 and TRBJ1-1; D unclear. The V gene's germline CDR1 is MNHEY and CDR2 SVGAGI. Trimming pared 5 bases from V and 3 bases from J, leaving 13 bases between. The CDR3 has 14 residues. The CDR3 is CASSTDGRHTEAFF. CDR3 coding DNA: TGTGCCAGCAGTACAGACGGCAGACACACTGAAGCTTTCTTT.

The rearrangement uses TRBV5-4 and TRBJ2-1; 7 bases are a match to TRBD1. The trim removed 4 bases at V and 7 bases at J, leaving 11 bases unmatched. Germline V gives CDR1 SGHNT, CDR2 YYREEE (reference sequence). The CDR3 extends over 15 amino acids. DNA of the CDR3: TGTGCCAGCAGCCCCACAGGGGTGAAGGGGAATGAGCAGTTCTTC. It yields the protein CASSPTGVKGNEQFF.

The chain is built from TRBV30 and TRBJ1-5; D gene unclear. CDR1 is GTSNPN and CDR2 is SVGIG in the germline V gene (reference sequence). V shed 0 bases and J shed 6 bases, with 18 bases lying between them. The CDR3 is made up of 16 amino acids. Here the CDR3 reads CAWSVGHEGWGQPQHF. The CDR3 nucleotides read TGTGCCTGGAGTGTAGGGCATGAGGGTTGGGGTCAGCCCCAGCATTTT. The full variable domain, completed using reference TRBV30 and TRBJ1-5, is SQTIHQWPATLVQPVGSPLSLECTVEGTSNPNLYWYRQAAGRGLQLLFYSVGIGQISSEVPQNLSASRPQDRQFILSSKKLLLSDSGFYLCAWSVGHEGWGQPQHFGDGTRLSIL.

This clone was recorded only once. The chain couples TRBV5-1 to TRBJ2-3, with 10 bases aligning to TRBD1. The CDR3 covers 17 residues. Losses at the gene ends were 4 bases for V and 5 bases for J; bases not matched to a gene: 13. Per germline, CDR1 SGHRS and CDR2 YFSETQ. In DNA form, the CDR3 reads TGCGCCAGCAGCCTGGTTCCCCGGGACAGGGGCAAAGATACGCAGTATTTT. Residues: CASSLVPRDRGKDTQYF. Using reference TRBV5-1 and TRBJ2-3 for the parts outside the CDR3, the full variable domain is KAGVTQTPRYLIKTRGQQVTLSCSPISGHRSVSWYQQTPGQGLQFLFEYFSETQRNKGNFPGRFSGRQFSNSRSEMNVSTLELGDSALYLCASSLVPRDRGKDTQYFGPGTRLTVL.

V is TRBV6-1 and J is TRBJ1-2; 8 positions agree with TRBD1. This CDR3 has 15 amino acids. Germline V gene sequence: CDR1 MNHNS, CDR2 SASEGT. With 0 bases clipped from V and 2 bases from J, the junction kept 2 bases outside the gene matches. The CDR3 DNA reads TGTGCCAGCAGTGAAGCTCAGGGGGCAAACTATGGCTACACCTTC. Residues: CASSEAQGANYGYTF.

The chain employs TRBV7-2 and TRBJ2-7; the D gene is possibly TRBD1 (6 bases). This CDR3 contains 13 residues. V was clipped by 5 bases and J by 3 bases, with 11 bases between them. Germline CDR1 reads SGHTA; CDR2 reads FQGNSA. CDR3 amino acids: CASSPPTGYEQYF. The CDR3 DNA follows: TGTGCCAGCAGCCCTCCGACAGGCTACGAGCAGTACTTC.

The genes are TRBV5-5 and TRBJ2-7; D is ambiguous. Germline V gene lookup returns CDR1 SGHKS and CDR2 YYEKEE (reference sequence). CDR3 length: 14 amino acids. Trimming stripped 5 bases from V and 1 base from J, with 13 bases between. Here the CDR3 DNA reads TGTGCCAGCAGTGTCCATGAACTTTCCTACGAGCAGTACTTC. The encoded protein is CASSVHELSYEQYF.

This chain links TRBV11-3 with TRBJ1-2; TRBD1 aligns across 10 bases. Unmatched junction bases numbered 6, after V lost 5 bases and J lost 3 bases. The CDR3 totals 15 residues. Germline V gene data show CDR1 as SGHNT and CDR2 as YENEEA. The DNA of the CDR3 is TGTGCCAGCAGCCCCGGGACAGGGGACTACTATGGCTACACCTTC. Translated, it gives CASSPGTGDYYGYTF.

The rearrangement links TRBV4-1 to TRBJ1-5; 7 positions agree with TRBD1. Germline V gene lookup returns CDR1 MGHRA and CDR2 YSYEKL. The V and J ends lost 2 bases and 2 bases, in that order; junction bases with no gene match: 3. This CDR3 is 15 amino acids long. CDR3 residues: CASSQYTGGNQPQHF. The CDR3 DNA sequence: TGCGCCAGCAGCCAATATACAGGGGGCAATCAGCCCCAGCATTTT.

V usage is TRBV10-3 and J usage is TRBJ2-7; TRBD1 matches 9 bases. The CDR3 is 14 residues long. Germline V gives CDR1 ENHRY, CDR2 SYGVKD. V shed 2 bases, J shed 5 bases, and the junction held 4 bases outside the gene matches. The CDR3 region has the DNA TGTGCCATCAGTGAGGGGACAGGGATCCACGAGCAGTACTTC. This codes for CAISEGTGIHEQYF.

Worth noting for this clone: This sample also contains other DNA sequences that code for the same CDR3. The chain has TRBV18 and TRBJ1-5; 8 bases fit TRBD1. J was trimmed by 4 bases and V by 0 bases; bases with no gene match: 2. From germline, CDR1 is KGHSH and CDR2 LQKENI. The CDR3 contains 15 residues. The CDR3 spells CASSPPGTGNQPQHF. Here the CDR3 DNA reads TGTGCCAGCTCACCACCGGGGACAGGAAATCAGCCCCAGCATTTT.